This T cell receptor beta chain is from a study of T cell responses to AZD1222 COVID-19 vaccine. Comment on this clone: Its antigen is still unknown.

General study results and limits: Baseline seropositivity occurred in only a handful of AZD1222 recipients.

Profiled with immunoSEQ multiplex PCR; TCRdb holds only in-frame clones, not every one. The table includes around 96,000 clones, around nine tenths detected once. This CDR3 comprises 15 residues. Trimming removed 8 bases from V and 7 bases from J; junction bases left unmatched: 16. The V gene's germline CDR1 is GTSNPN and CDR2 SVGIG (reference sequence). This clonotype was obtained from an adult in good health. The source was peripheral blood, collected on day 0 of AZD1222 vaccination. V usage is TRBV30 and J usage is TRBJ1-4; 7 positions agree with TRBD1. The CDR3 reads CAQAWSGGNPEKLFF. Here the CDR3 DNA reads TGTGCCCAGGCCTGGTCAGGGGGAAACCCTGAAAAACTGTTTTTT.